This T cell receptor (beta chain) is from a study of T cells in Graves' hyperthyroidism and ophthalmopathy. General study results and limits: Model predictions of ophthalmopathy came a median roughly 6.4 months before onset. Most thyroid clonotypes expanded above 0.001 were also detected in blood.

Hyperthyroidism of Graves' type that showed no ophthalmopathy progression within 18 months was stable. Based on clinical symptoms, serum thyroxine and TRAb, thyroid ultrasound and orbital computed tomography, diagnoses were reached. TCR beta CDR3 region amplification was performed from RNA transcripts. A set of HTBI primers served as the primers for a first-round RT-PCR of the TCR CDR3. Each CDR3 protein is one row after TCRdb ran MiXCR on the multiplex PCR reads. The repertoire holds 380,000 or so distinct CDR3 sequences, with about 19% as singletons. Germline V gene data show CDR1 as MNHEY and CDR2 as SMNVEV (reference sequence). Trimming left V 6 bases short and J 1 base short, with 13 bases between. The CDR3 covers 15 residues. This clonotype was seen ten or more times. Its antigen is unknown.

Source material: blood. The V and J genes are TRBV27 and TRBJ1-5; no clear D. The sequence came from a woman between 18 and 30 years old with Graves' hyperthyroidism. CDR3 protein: CASSQTPRSNQPQHF. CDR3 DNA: TGTGCCAGCAGCCAGACCCCGAGGAGCAATCAGCCCCAGCATTTT.